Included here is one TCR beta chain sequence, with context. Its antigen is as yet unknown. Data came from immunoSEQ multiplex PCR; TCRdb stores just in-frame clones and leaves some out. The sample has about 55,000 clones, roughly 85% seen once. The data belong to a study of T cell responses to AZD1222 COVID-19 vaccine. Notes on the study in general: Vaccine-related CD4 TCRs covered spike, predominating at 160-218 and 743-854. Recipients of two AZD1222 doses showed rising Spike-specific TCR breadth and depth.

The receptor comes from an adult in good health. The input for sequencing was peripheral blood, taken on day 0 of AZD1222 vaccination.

In DNA form, the CDR3 reads TGTGCCAGCAGTGAACCCGGGACAGGGGCCAACTACGAGCAGTACTTC. Protein sequence: CASSEPGTGANYEQYF. The chain is built from TRBV6-1 and TRBJ2-7, with 10 nucleotides matching TRBD1. CDR3 length: 16 residues. V lost 2 bases to trimming and J lost 3 bases; unmatched junction nucleotides: 7. Germline CDR1 and CDR2: MNHNS and SASEGT.